Following are 20 T cell receptor beta chains from one sample sequenced in a study of post-analysis software for immune sequencing data. Unique molecular identifiers featured in each of the TCR beta cDNA libraries. TCRdb re-called the PCR reads through MiXCR, storing one row per CDR3 protein. The table has hundreds of thousands of distinct CDR3 sequences, 25% to 30% seen once. No antigens are known for them. General study points: The study found TRBV5-6, TRBV5-1 and TRBV20-1 among about 5 TRBV segments more frequent in patients than controls.

Sequencing was performed on blood. All receptors come from a girl aged 5-17 years with multiple sclerosis.

The rearrangement uses TRBV7-2 and TRBJ2-1, with 9 positions matching TRBD2. Germline V gene lookup returns CDR1 SGHTA and CDR2 FQGNSA. The CDR3 sequence is 15 residues long. The V and J ends lost 6 bases and 3 bases, in that order; junction bases with no gene match: 6. The CDR3 here is CASRTPAGGYNEQFF. Written as DNA, the CDR3 is TGTGCCAGCAGGACACCAGCGGGAGGCTACAATGAGCAGTTCTTC. The variable domain in full, completed from reference TRBV7-2 and TRBJ2-1, reads GAGVSQSPSNKVTEKGKDVELRCDPISGHTALYWYRQSLGQGLEFLIYFQGNSAPDKSGLPSDRFSAERTGGSVSTLTIQRTQQEDSAVYLCASRTPAGGYNEQFFGPGTRLTVL.

J is TRBJ1-1 and V is TRBV10-3, with D unclear. Trimming pared 5 bases from V and 4 bases from J, leaving 14 bases between. The CDR3 consists of 14 residues. CDR1 ENHRY and CDR2 SYGVKD come from the germline V gene. The CDR3 nucleotides are TGTGCCATCAGTTCGAGGGCCGGGGTCACTGAAGCTTTCTTT. As protein: CAISSRAGVTEAFF.

V is TRBV6-5 and J is TRBJ2-1; tentative D call: TRBD1 (5 bases). Deletions cut 8 bases from V and 4 bases from J, with 9 bases between. Per the germline V gene, CDR1 is MNHEY and CDR2 is SVGAGI. CDR3 length: 12 residues. CDR3 loop: CASGQPYNEQFF. CDR3 sequence (DNA): TGTGCCAGCGGACAACCTTACAATGAGCAGTTCTTC.

The chain is built from TRBV10-3 and TRBJ2-2, with 7 bases lining up with TRBD1. Germline loops: CDR1 ENHRY, CDR2 SYGVKD. The CDR3 spans 15 residues. The trim removed 7 bases at V and 1 base at J, leaving 6 bases unmatched. The CDR3 nucleotides read TGTGCCATCAAGAAGGGACAGATGAACACCGGGGAGCTGTTTTTT. It encodes CAIKKGQMNTGELFF.

Of note for this clonotype: One junction end disagrees with the germline gene, perhaps due to a read error. This rearrangement joins TRBV20-1 to TRBJ2-4, with 12 nucleotides matching TRBD1. Germline lookup yields CDR1 DFQATT and CDR2 SNEGSKA (reference sequence). The CDR3 has 12 amino acids. This CDR3 is CRARGTGGQQYF. CDR3 sequence (DNA): TGCAGGGCTAGGGGGACAGGGGGCCAGCAGTACTTC.

The chain uses TRBV9 and TRBJ2-2; D unresolved. Trimming removed 1 base from V and 0 bases from J, with 4 bases in between. The CDR3 contains 14 residues. The germline V gene encodes CDR1 SGDLS and CDR2 YYNGEE. The chain's CDR3 is CASSVRANTGELFF. For the CDR3, the DNA is TGTGCCAGCAGCGTAAGGGCGAACACCGGGGAGCTGTTTTTT.

In its sample, this clonotype was seen a few times. V gene TRBV20-1 combines with J gene TRBJ2-5, with 7 bases matching TRBD1. Germline-derived CDR1 and CDR2 are DFQATT and SNEGSKA (reference sequence). V shed 0 bases, J shed 2 bases, and the junction held 9 bases outside the gene matches. This CDR3 has 16 residues. Here the CDR3 DNA reads TGCAGTGCTAGAGATCTCTCCGGCAGGGGGCAAGAGACCCAGTACTTC. Residues: CSARDLSGRGQETQYF.

The chain couples TRBV20-1 to TRBJ2-6; no clear D gene. The V end was cut by 3 bases, the J end by 0 bases, with 12 bases between. Germline values: CDR1 DFQATT, CDR2 SNEGSKA (reference sequence). The CDR3 consists of 16 residues. CDR3 in amino acids: CSARRRLSSGANVLTF. The CDR3 DNA reads TGCAGTGCTAGGCGCAGGTTAAGCTCTGGGGCCAACGTCCTGACTTTC.

This clonotype was picked up many times. The chain recombines TRBV7-2 with TRBJ2-5, with D tentatively TRBD1 or TRBD2 (5 bases each). V gave up 6 bases and J gave up 2 bases, with 10 bases separating them. The length of the CDR3 is 13 residues. Germline V gene sequence: CDR1 SGHTA, CDR2 FQGNSA. DNA of the CDR3: TGTGCCAGCAGTCGGGGACCTCAAGAGACCCAGTACTTC. The encoded protein is CASSRGPQETQYF.

This rearrangement joins TRBV29-1 to TRBJ2-5, with 13 bases that match TRBD2. Germline CDR1 and CDR2: SQVTM and ANQGSEA. V lost 1 base to trimming and J lost 4 bases; unmatched junction nucleotides: 3. The CDR3 is 15 amino acids. CDR3: CSVEGRLAGGETQYF. DNA of the CDR3: TGCAGCGTTGAAGGTCGACTAGCGGGAGGAGAGACCCAGTACTTC.

In this sample, this clonotype turned up a few times. This chain joins TRBV6-6 and TRBJ2-1; 8 bases line up with TRBD1. Looked up from germline, CDR1 is MNHNY and CDR2 is SVGAGI (reference sequence). The V segment lost 4 bases and the J segment 1 base; nucleotides outside the gene matches: 3. The CDR3 is made up of 15 amino acids. Here the CDR3 reads CASSSDRGSYNEQFF. CDR3 DNA sequence: TGTGCCAGCAGTTCCGACAGGGGATCCTACAATGAGCAGTTCTTC.

The rearrangement joins TRBV6-1 to TRBJ2-7, with D unresolved. Germline V CDR1 and CDR2: MNHNS, SASEGT. V lost 4 bases and J 2 bases, leaving 12 bases between the germline ends. The length of the CDR3 is 14 residues. The CDR3 region has the DNA TGTGCCAGCAGTGGACACAAGGGAACCTACGAGCAGTACTTC. This encodes CASSGHKGTYEQYF.

The gene calls are TRBV29-1 and TRBJ1-2; possible D gene TRBD1, 6 bases. The germline V and J ends were trimmed by 3 bases and 8 bases, with 19 bases remaining between them. CDR1 and CDR2 (germline): SQVTM, ANQGSEA. The CDR3 consists of 14 residues. CDR3 sequence reads: CSVDAAWVGGGYTF. The CDR3 DNA reads TGCAGCGTTGATGCGGCGTGGGTTGGGGGCGGCTACACCTTC.

This chain links TRBV10-3 with TRBJ2-5; 10 nucleotides align to TRBD2. Trimming at V came to 4 bases and at J to 3 bases, leaving 2 bases not matched to a gene. This CDR3 has 14 amino acids. The V gene's germline CDR1 is ENHRY and CDR2 SYGVKD. The CDR3, as DNA: TGTGCCATCAGTGCAGGACTAGCGGAAGAGACCCAGTACTTC. It yields the protein CAISAGLAEETQYF.

V is TRBV27 and J is TRBJ1-5; no clear D. The germline V gene encodes CDR1 MNHEY and CDR2 SMNVEV (reference sequence). The ends were cut back, 5 bases at V and 0 bases at J, with 11 bases in the middle. This CDR3 is 15 amino acids long. The CDR3 here is CASSKLQDSNQPQHF. In DNA form, the CDR3 reads TGTGCCAGCAGTAAGTTGCAGGATAGCAATCAGCCCCAGCATTTT.

The rearrangement uses TRBV20-1 and TRBJ2-1; maybe TRBD2 (5 bases). Trimming pared 0 bases from V and 2 bases from J, leaving 11 bases between. Germline V CDR1 and CDR2: DFQATT, SNEGSKA (reference sequence). This CDR3 is built from 15 residues. In DNA form, the CDR3 reads TGCAGTGCTAGAGACGCTAAGCGGACCTACAATGAGCAGTTCTTC. This gives the protein CSARDAKRTYNEQFF.

V gene TRBV20-1 combines with J gene TRBJ2-1, with 8 bases aligning to TRBD1. Germline CDR1 is DFQATT and CDR2 is SNEGSKA (reference sequence). The CDR3 covers 16 residues. After removal of 7 bases from V and 0 bases from J, the junction contained 11 bases not matched to a gene. CDR3 bases: TGCAGTGTACAACCAGGGGGCGCGTCCTCCTACAATGAGCAGTTCTTC. Encoded protein: CSVQPGGASSYNEQFF.

In this sample, this clonotype turned up a few times. V gene TRBV7-8 combines with J gene TRBJ1-5; D not resolved. Germline V CDR1 and CDR2: SGHVS, FQNEAQ. The ends were cut back, 5 bases at V and 0 bases at J, with 17 bases in the middle. The CDR3 contains 17 residues. In DNA form, the CDR3 reads TGTGCCAGCAGCCCAGATATGGCCTTCTATAGCAATCAGCCCCAGCATTTT. Translating gives CASSPDMAFYSNQPQHF. Variable domain in full (rest from reference TRBV7-8 and TRBJ1-5): GAGVSQSPRYKVAKRGQDVALRCDPISGHVSLFWYQQALGQGPEFLTYFQNEAQLDKSGLPSDRFFAERPEGSVSTLKIQRTQQEDSAVYLCASSPDMAFYSNQPQHFGDGTRLSIL.

The table lists this clonotype with a count of one. With a much larger clone just one base away, this may be a read error. The V gene is TRBV7-2, the J gene TRBJ1-2, with D possibly TRBD1 on 5 matching bases. The V gene's germline CDR1 is SGHTA and CDR2 FQGNSA. Trimming shortened V by 4 bases and J by 1 base, and 13 bases separated the two germline ends. The CDR3 runs to 15 residues. DNA of the CDR3: TGTGCCAGCAGCTGGGGGGACGTAAATAACTATGGCTACACCTTC. This encodes CASSWGDVNNYGYTF.

This clonotype was observed a few times. The CDR3 DNA is TGCAGCGTTGGTGTGGACCGGCGGACTGAAGCTTTCTTT. Translation gives CSVGVDRRTEAFF. The chain has TRBV29-1 and TRBJ1-1; D gene uncertain. Deletions cut 4 bases from V and 5 bases from J, with 14 bases between. Germline values: CDR1 SQVTM, CDR2 ANQGSEA. The CDR3 loop spans 13 amino acids.